The present T cell receptor (beta chain) was sequenced within a study of response to subunit inactivated influenza vaccine. TCRdb analysed the RT-PCR reads with MiXCR anew, one entry per CDR3 protein. The sample holds roughly 550,000 distinct CDR3 sequences, 20% to 25% seen once. The CDR3 totals 16 residues. Trimming removed 6 bases from V and 0 bases from J; junction bases left unmatched: 7. Germline-derived CDR1 and CDR2 are MDHEN and SYDVKM. These records were also assigned to another study, of T cells expressing NK-cell markers. Per that study: The authors made TCR beta cDNA libraries by 5'RACE template switching. This switching added a universal primer site and UMIs. Among the eight sequenced donors, seven tested HCMV-seropositive and one tested seronegative. Dominant NKG2C+ clonotypes made up roughly 1.0-7.0% of CD8+ T cells in a handful of donors.

This specimen consisted of CD4+ T cells sorted from PBMCs, obtained 12 days after vaccination. The J gene is TRBJ2-4, the V gene TRBV28, with 8 bases aligning to TRBD1. The TCR was taken from a man aged 45-65 years who received an inactivated influenza vaccine. The CDR3 DNA reads as TGTGCCAGCAGCAGAGGGACAGGAGGAGCCAAAAACATTCAGTACTTC. Amino acid sequence: CASSRGTGGAKNIQYF.